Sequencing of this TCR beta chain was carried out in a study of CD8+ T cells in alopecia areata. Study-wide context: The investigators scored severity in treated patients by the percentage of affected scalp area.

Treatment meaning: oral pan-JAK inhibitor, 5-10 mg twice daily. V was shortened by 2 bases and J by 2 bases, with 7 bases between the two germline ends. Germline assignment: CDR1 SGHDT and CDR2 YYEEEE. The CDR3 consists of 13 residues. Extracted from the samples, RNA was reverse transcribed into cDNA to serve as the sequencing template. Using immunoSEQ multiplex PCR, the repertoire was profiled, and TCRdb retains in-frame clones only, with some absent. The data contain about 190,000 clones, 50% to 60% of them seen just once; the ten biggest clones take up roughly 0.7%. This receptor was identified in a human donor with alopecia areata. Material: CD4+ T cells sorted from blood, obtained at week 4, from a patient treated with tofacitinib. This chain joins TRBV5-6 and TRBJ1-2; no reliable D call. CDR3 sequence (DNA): TGTGCCAGCAGCTTTGGAAAAAACTATGGCTACACCTTC. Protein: CASSFGKNYGYTF.